This TCR beta chain came from a study of blood T cells in healthy people across ages (dated by TCRdb to between 2014 and 2017). About the study as a whole: In model experiments, template switching captured about one uniquely barcoded TCR beta cDNA molecule for every two T cells. Age-related changes in TCR beta repertoire diversity were measured in the study by deep sequencing normalized with unique cDNA molecular identifiers. To avoid experimental bias, donors of different ages were spread randomly across the sequencing lanes. The study analyzed two additional independent replicas of 1 million unique cDNA reads from the same blood draw for two donors, one aged 18 to 30 and one aged 80 or older. Donors were grouped into four age groups: young (average roughly 15 years), middle-aged (39), aged (approximately 67) and long-lived (just over 80).

General conclusions and limits of the study: Total diversity estimates from one million sequenced T cells were considered lower bounds and underestimates. Because donor CMV infection status was unknown, age-related changes in expanded clonotypes were potentially confounded. Since profiling was done on bulk unsorted PBMCs, naive and antigen-experienced compartments could not be conclusively compared. As age increased, observed TCR beta diversity per million T cells dropped in a roughly linear way, and a significant reduction was already evident by age about 40. Compared with the aged group, more naive CD4+ T cells, fewer expanded clones and increased TCR diversity were shown by the long-lived group, suggesting age selection. There was a strong correlation between observed TCR beta diversity and the percentage of naive T cells measured by flow cytometry.

To note about this clonotype: Its antigen is still unknown. There are no base qualities to consult, and no much larger clone falls within one base.

Systemically healthy Caucasian individuals from Russia, 35 to 50 in total and aged about 6 to 95 years, were included as donors. Approximately 9.3 milliliters of peripheral blood were drawn from each donor into EDTA-treated Vacutainer tubes. Ficoll-Paque density-gradient centrifugation was used to isolate PBMCs, with at least 6.5 million per sample. Total RNA was extracted from PBMCs with Trizol reagent, with at least 5.5 micrograms obtained per sample. For every donor, flow cytometry on a PBMC aliquot measured the percentage of naive CD45RAhigh/CD27high T cells. Library generation was performed with 5' RACE. A second PCR of roughly 7 to 11 cycles was performed with a sample-barcoded 5' primer and a J-beta primer mix. Each TCR beta cDNA molecule received a unique molecular identifier from a template-switch 5' adaptor carrying 12 random nucleotides. Each sample yielded at least 2.5 million CDR3-containing paired-end reads. All of the RNA was converted into first-strand cDNA using the Mint cDNA synthesis kit, with a TRBC-specific oligonucleotide serving as the primer. All cDNA was treated with uracil-DNA glycosylase and then went through a first 18-cycle PCR with the universal primers M1SS and BC2_uni_R. Processing in the source paper ran as follows. For normalization, 1 million high-quality reads were randomly selected from each sample, with every read carrying a distinct molecular identifier. Instead of being binned into consensus sequences, reads that shared molecular identifiers were thrown out. MiTCR, run with a Q25 quality threshold and the strictest error-elimination algorithm, handled CDR3 identification, clonotype clustering and error correction. A nonparametric unseen species model with Euler transformation was used to estimate lower-bound total TCR beta diversity. The public reads were run again by TCRdb, first through fastp at Q25 and then through MiXCR, and only productive beta chains were kept. Every distinct CDR3 protein forms one entry, paired with its most common genes and DNA. These V and J calls rely on TCRdb rather than the paper's analysis. The sample table contains around 2 million distinct CDR3 sequences; only one count was recorded for 39% of them. Approximately 22% of the sample comes from the top ten.

The germline V gene (reference sequence) yields LNHNV for CDR1 and YYDKDF for CDR2. Unmatched junction bases come to 17, with V trimmed by 9 bases and J by 1 base. The CDR3, cysteine through phenylalanine, is 18 amino acids long. Of the read, only the CDR3 DNA is kept; its 54 bases are in frame from base 1. This sequence uses TRBV15 and TRBJ1-5, and 8 bases in between align with TRBD1. Sequenced sample: blood. The receptor's source is a human donor in good health. The nucleotides are TGTGCCACACACCTGGGGACAGGTGGAACCTACAGCAATCAGCCCCAGCATTTT. This is translated as CATHLGTGGTYSNQPQHF.